This T cell receptor beta chain was found in a study of T cells in Graves' hyperthyroidism and ophthalmopathy. Study information: Blood from the periphery was taken at initial diagnosis, before any treatment.

General study points: Ophthalmopathy onset followed model prediction by a median roughly 6 months. Among clonotypes expanded in thyroid above 0.001, most were also found in blood.

With 6 bases clipped from V and 7 bases from J, the junction kept 12 bases outside the gene matches. CDR3 length: 16 amino acids. Researchers took RNA transcripts and amplified the TCR beta CDR3 regions from them. With the HTBI primer set, the TCR CDR3 went through a first round of RT-PCR. TCRdb re-analysed the multiplex PCR reads in MiXCR, keeping a single row per CDR3 protein. The top ten hold 6.5% to 9% of the sample, which has about 590,000 distinct CDR3 sequences, 13% to 15% seen once. PBMCs came from 9 to 10 ml fresh peripheral blood. In this sample, this clonotype turned up many times. What it recognizes is unknown.

The rearrangement uses TRBV12-3 or TRBV12-4 and TRBJ1-4, with 9 bases that match TRBD1. Sequencing was carried out using blood. This clonotype originated in a woman in her late teens or twenties with Graves' ophthalmopathy. The CDR3 here is CASSQTKTGGGEKLFF. The CDR3 nucleotides are TGTGCCAGCAGCCAAACTAAGACAGGGGGGGGTGAAAAACTGTTTTTT.